Reported below is one TCR beta chain. The germline gives CDR1 SGHTA, CDR2 FQGNSA. The J segment lost 6 bases and the V segment lost 5 bases, leaving 13 bases of the junction unmatched. The CDR3 runs to 15 residues. The record originates from a study of T cells in Graves' hyperthyroidism and ophthalmopathy. Researchers amplified the TCR beta CDR3 regions from RNA transcripts. HTBI primers were employed in a first-round RT-PCR of the TCR CDR3. TCRdb fed the multiplex PCR reads into MiXCR, producing one record per CDR3 protein. In the table there are more than 75,000 distinct CDR3 sequences, around 50% of which are singletons.

The gene calls are TRBV7-2 and TRBJ2-7, with 7 bases fitting TRBD2. The receptor's source is a middle-aged woman with Graves' hyperthyroidism. Source material: blood. The CDR3 DNA is TGTGCCAGCAGCCGAGTGGGGGGGATAAGCGGCGAGCAGTACTTC. This gives the protein CASSRVGGISGEQYF.